The clone carrying this TCR beta chain was seen more than once but under ten times. Antigen: not known. These data originate in a study of blood T cells in healthy people across ages. Overall study findings and caveats: Strong correlation was found linking TCR beta diversity to naive T cell percentage. Comparison with aged donors showed that long-lived donors had more naive CD4+ cells and higher diversity.

Each donor was a healthy Caucasian individual from Russia, aged roughly 6 to 90. Each sample used at least 7 million PBMCs. Together with a sample-barcoded 5' primer, a J-beta primer mix was included in a second PCR lasting 7 to 11 cycles. TCRdb recomputed calls from the 5' RACE reads with MiXCR, one row per CDR3 protein. This sample has 980,000 or so distinct CDR3 sequences; around 46% occur once, and the top ten carry 13%. Per germline, CDR1 SGHRS and CDR2 YFSETQ. V lost 3 bases and J lost 0, with 13 bases in between. The CDR3 sequence is 15 residues long. The chain joins TRBV5-1 to TRBJ2-7, with a tentative D call TRBD2 (5 bases). The sample was blood. This TCR derives from a man aged 30 to 39 in good health. CDR3 DNA: TGCGCCAGCAGCTCGACGGACGGACTCTCCTACGAGCAGTACTTC. It yields the protein CASSSTDGLSYEQYF.